This T cell receptor beta chain was captured in a study of cytomegalovirus exposure and HLA in healthy donors. Study-level findings and limits: Specificity of a few CMV-associated chains for CMV antigens was verified in vitro.

Healthy donors of bone marrow made up the group. The PCR made use of 60 Vbeta and 13 Jbeta primers. The assay was immunoSEQ multiplex PCR, and TCRdb's table has in-frame clones only and misses some. The sample lists hundreds of thousands of clones, 80% to 90% occurring once. In regard to this clone: Its target is not known.

Germline CDR1 LGHNA, CDR2 YSLEER. Trimming left V 0 bases short and J 2 bases short, with 4 bases between. The CDR3 totals 13 residues. The receptor was derived from a woman in her late teens or twenties in good health and CMV-seronegative. Sequencing used PBMCs. This chain uses TRBV4-3 with TRBJ1-2, with no clear D. CDR3 sequence (DNA): TGCGCCAGCAGCCAAGATCTCAACTATGGCTACACCTTC. Translation: CASSQDLNYGYTF.